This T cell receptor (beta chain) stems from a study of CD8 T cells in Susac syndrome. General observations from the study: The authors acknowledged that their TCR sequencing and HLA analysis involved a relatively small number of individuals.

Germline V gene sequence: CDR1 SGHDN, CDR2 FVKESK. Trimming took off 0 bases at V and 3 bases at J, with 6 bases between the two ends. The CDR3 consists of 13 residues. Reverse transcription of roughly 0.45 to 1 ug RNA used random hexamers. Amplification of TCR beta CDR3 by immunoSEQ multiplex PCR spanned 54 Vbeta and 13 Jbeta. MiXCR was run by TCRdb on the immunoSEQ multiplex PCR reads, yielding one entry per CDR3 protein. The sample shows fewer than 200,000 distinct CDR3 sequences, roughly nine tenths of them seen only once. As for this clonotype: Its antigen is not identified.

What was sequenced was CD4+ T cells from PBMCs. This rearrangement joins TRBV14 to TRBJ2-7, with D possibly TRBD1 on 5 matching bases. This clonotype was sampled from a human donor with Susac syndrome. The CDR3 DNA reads TGTGCCAGCAGCCAAGACAGGGTCTACGAGCAGTACTTC. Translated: CASSQDRVYEQYF.